This is a list of T cell receptor beta chains from one sample in a study of CD8 T cells in ankylosing spondylitis. TCRdb reanalysed the 5' RACE reads using MiXCR and keeps one entry per CDR3 protein. The table lists 25,000 to 30,000 distinct CDR3 sequences, 5.3% of them singletons. What was sequenced was blood, either unsorted or a sorted T cell fraction (not recorded which). These receptors all come from a female donor with ankylosing spondylitis or in good health (not recorded which). Both conserved end residues are part of each CDR3. The D gene is left open where the match is weak. Size values are once, few and many counts, or a class for expanded clones, and some rows have none.

d_call | j_call | v_call | clone_size | cdr3_nt | cdr3_aa
TRBD2 | TRBJ2-1 | TRBV9 | many | TGTGCCAGCAGCGTAGAAGTAGCGGGGGGCCGGGGGGAGCAGTTCTTC | CASSVEVAGGRGEQFF
TRBD1 | TRBJ1-6 | TRBV9 | - | TGTGCCAGCAGCGGGACAGGGGGCAGGTCACCCCTCCACTTT | CASSGTGGRSPLHF
- | TRBJ2-1 | TRBV9 | many | TGTGCCAGCAGCGTAGGGGGCGCCGACGGTAATGAGCAGTTCTTC | CASSVGGADGNEQFF
TRBD1 | TRBJ1-4 | TRBV9 | many | TGTGCCAGCAGCAGGCGGACAGGGGGCTCGACTAATGAAAAACTGTTTTTT | CASSRRTGGSTNEKLFF
- | TRBJ1-4 | TRBV9 | medium-sized | TGTGCCAGCAGCCGAAATTTGGAAGAAAAACTGTTTTTT | CASSRNLEEKLFF
- | TRBJ1-6 | TRBV9 | many | TGTGCCAGCAGCCCCCGGGACCGGGCTGGGAATTCACCCCTCCACTTT | CASSPRDRAGNSPLHF
TRBD2 | TRBJ2-7 | TRBV9 | medium-sized | TGTGCCAGCAGCGGCGGGGGTTCCTACGAGCAGTACTTC | CASSGGGSYEQYF
TRBD1 | TRBJ1-6 | TRBV9 | many | TGTGCCAGCAGCGTGGGACAGGGTTCCTATAATTCACCCCTCCACTTT | CASSVGQGSYNSPLHF
TRBD1 | TRBJ2-4 | TRBV9 | - | TGTGCCAGCAGCGAGGGACAGGTAAACATTCAGTACTTC | CASSEGQVNIQYF
- | TRBJ2-3 | TRBV9 | many | TGTGCCAGCAGCGTAGTCGGAAAAGGCACAGATACGCAGTATTTT | CASSVVGKGTDTQYF
- | TRBJ2-4 | TRBV9 | - | TGTGCCAGCAGCCCAGAGGGTATTGGGGTGGCCAAAAACATTCAGTACTTC | CASSPEGIGVAKNIQYF
- | TRBJ2-1 | TRBV9 | many | TGTGCCAGCAGCGGGGCGACCGGAGACTACAATGAGCAGTTCTTC | CASSGATGDYNEQFF
TRBD2 | TRBJ2-4 | TRBV9 | many | TGTGCCAGCAGCGTAGACCCCACTAGCGGCGGATTGAGCATTCAGTACTTC | CASSVDPTSGGLSIQYF
- | TRBJ2-3 | TRBV9 | many | TGTGCCAGCAGCGTAACGGACAGCCTAGATACGCAGTATTTT | CASSVTDSLDTQYF
TRBD1 | TRBJ2-6 | TRBV9 | many | TGTGCCAGCAGCAACCGGGACAGCATCTCTGGGGCCAACGTCCTGACTTTC | CASSNRDSISGANVLTF
TRBD1 | TRBJ1-2 | TRBV9 | medium-sized | TGTGCCAGCAGCGAGGGACAGTCTAACTATGGCTACACCTTC | CASSEGQSNYGYTF
- | TRBJ2-7 | TRBV9 | medium-sized | TGTGCCAGCAGCGTAGGGATAGGGGAAGTTTACGAGCAGTACTTC | CASSVGIGEVYEQYF